Listed below are T cell receptor beta chains from one sample, sequenced in a study of early T cells in non-severe SARS-CoV-2 infection. TCRdb processed the 5' RACE reads anew with MiXCR; each CDR3 protein has one entry. Of tens of thousands of distinct CDR3 sequences in the sample, about 10% were seen once. The sample consisted of whole blood, taken at baseline. All receptors come from an adult who was a healthcare worker with PCR-confirmed SARS-CoV-2 infection or an uninfected control (not recorded which). CDR3s include the opening cysteine and the closing phenylalanine or tryptophan. The D gene is left open where the match is weak. Size tells how often a clone was seen (once, few, many) or the class of an expanded clone, and some rows leave it out.

D gene,V gene,J gene,clone size,CDR3 protein,CDR3 DNA
-,TRBV4-3,TRBJ2-5,few,CASSQFVGTGETQYF,TGCGCCAGCAGCCAGTTCGTCGGGACCGGAGAGACCCAGTACTTC
-,TRBV19,TRBJ2-7,-,CASSIGSPGEQYF,TGTGCCAGTAGTATAGGTAGCCCTGGGGAGCAGTACTTC
-,TRBV5-8,TRBJ2-3,many,CASSLAFGDTQYF,TGTGCCAGCAGCTTAGCTTTTGGTGATACGCAGTATTTT
-,TRBV10-2,TRBJ2-5,-,CANRQTGDETQYF,TGCGCCAACAGACAGACGGGGGATGAGACCCAGTACTTC
-,TRBV5-1,TRBJ1-1,many,CASSLRDTEAFF,TGCGCCAGCAGCTTGAGGGACACTGAAGCTTTCTTT
-,TRBV7-6,TRBJ2-7,few,CASSLGWGTPGDEQYF,TGTGCCAGCAGCTTGGGTTGGGGGACTCCTGGGGACGAGCAGTACTTC
-,TRBV30,TRBJ1-5,many,CAWSRPGGNYQPQHF,TGTGCCTGGAGTAGACCCGGGGGGAATTATCAGCCCCAGCATTTT
-,TRBV6-6,TRBJ1-5,few,CASSYGTPVADQPQHF,TGTGCCAGCAGTTATGGGACACCAGTGGCAGATCAGCCCCAGCATTTT
-,TRBV27,TRBJ2-1,few,CASSLSGSEQFF,TGTGCCAGCAGTTTATCAGGGTCTGAGCAGTTCTTC
TRBD2,TRBV4-1,TRBJ2-1,few,CASSQLPGTSGGTEQFF,TGCGCCAGCAGCCAACTCCCGGGGACTAGCGGGGGAACTGAGCAGTTCTTC
TRBD2,TRBV20-1,TRBJ2-5,few,CSARDPAGVHQETQYF,TGCAGTGCTAGAGATCCAGCGGGGGTGCATCAAGAGACCCAGTACTTC
TRBD1,TRBV30,TRBJ1-2,-,CAWSGDRGYGYTF,TGTGCCTGGAGTGGGGACAGGGGGTATGGCTACACCTTC
-,TRBV28,TRBJ2-3,few,CASAERRTTDTQYF,TGTGCCAGCGCCGAACGGAGGACCACAGATACGCAGTATTTT
-,TRBV9,TRBJ2-1,many,CASSPTPQPYNEQFF,TGTGCCAGCAGTCCGACCCCCCAGCCCTACAATGAGCAGTTCTTC
TRBD2,TRBV7-2,TRBJ2-3,-,CASSPTSGGEIDTQYF,TGTGCCAGCAGCCCAACTAGCGGGGGGGAGATAGATACGCAGTATTTT
-,TRBV5-1,TRBJ1-1,few,CASKREGMNTEAFF,TGCGCCAGCAAGAGGGAGGGCATGAACACTGAAGCTTTCTTT
-,TRBV6-5,TRBJ2-7,many,CASSPWGTPGVGEQYF,TGTGCCAGCAGCCCCTGGGGGACTCCGGGGGTAGGCGAGCAGTACTTC
-,TRBV12-3/TRBV12-4,TRBJ2-3,few,CASSLAASTDTQYF,TGTGCCAGCAGTTTAGCGGCTAGCACAGATACGCAGTATTTT
TRBD2,TRBV20-1,TRBJ2-3,many,CSAHGTSGAVDTQYF,TGCAGTGCCCACGGGACTAGCGGGGCTGTAGATACGCAGTATTTT
-,TRBV30,TRBJ2-4,-,CAWSRRGTNIQYF,TGTGCCTGGAGTAGGAGGGGGACAAACATTCAGTACTTC
TRBD2,TRBV20-1,TRBJ2-7,many,CSASNLAGYEQYF,TGCAGTGCTAGTAACCTAGCGGGCTACGAGCAGTACTTC
TRBD2,TRBV6-5,TRBJ2-7,few,CASWTRTSGEQYF,TGTGCCAGCTGGACCAGGACTAGCGGTGAGCAGTACTTC
-,TRBV25-1,TRBJ2-2,-,CASRTGEVAGELFF,TGTGCCAGCAGGACAGGAGAAGTTGCCGGGGAGCTGTTTTTT
-,TRBV30,TRBJ1-1,few,CAWKQNTEAFF,TGTGCCTGGAAGCAGAACACTGAAGCTTTCTTT
-,TRBV3-1,TRBJ2-7,-,CASSQAGGSSYEQYF,TGTGCCAGCAGCCAAGCAGGGGGGAGCTCCTACGAGCAGTACTTC
-,TRBV5-4,TRBJ2-1,-,CASSLQGNSYNEQFF,TGTGCCAGCAGCTTGCAGGGGAACTCCTACAATGAGCAGTTCTTC
-,TRBV5-1,TRBJ2-7,-,CASSQRGDRPYEQYF,TGCGCCAGCTCACAACGAGGCGACAGACCTTACGAGCAGTACTTC
-,TRBV20-1,TRBJ1-1,-,CSAARQPEAFF,TGCAGTGCTGCCCGACAGCCTGAAGCTTTCTTT
-,TRBV5-1,TRBJ2-1,few,CASSRDGHEQFF,TGCGCCAGCAGCCGCGACGGGCATGAGCAGTTCTTC
TRBD2,TRBV9,TRBJ2-1,-,CASSVGRGGIYNEQFF,TGTGCCAGCAGCGTAGGGCGGGGGGGTATATACAATGAGCAGTTCTTC
TRBD1,TRBV12-3/TRBV12-4,TRBJ2-1,many,CASSLRGLVNEQFF,TGTGCCAGCAGTTTAAGGGGGCTGGTCAATGAGCAGTTCTTC
-,TRBV30,TRBJ1-1,-,CAWATGLGIGEAFF,TGTGCCTGGGCTACAGGGCTCGGTATCGGTGAAGCTTTCTTT
-,TRBV6-2/TRBV6-3,TRBJ2-4,-,CASRPTGDKNIQYF,TGTGCCAGCAGACCGACAGGAGATAAAAACATTCAGTACTTC
TRBD1,TRBV11-3,TRBJ1-2,-,CASSRQGTVYGYTF,TGTGCCAGCAGTCGCCAAGGGACAGTCTATGGCTACACCTTC
TRBD1,TRBV27,TRBJ2-1,-,CASSRAGGLHEQFF,TGTGCCAGCAGTAGGGCAGGGGGTTTACATGAGCAGTTCTTC
TRBD2,TRBV10-3,TRBJ2-3,many,CAIGLAGGTDTQYF,TGTGCCATCGGACTAGCGGGGGGGACAGATACGCAGTATTTT
-,TRBV12-3/TRBV12-4,TRBJ2-3,-,CASRASTDTQYF,TGTGCCAGCAGGGCTAGCACAGATACGCAGTATTTT
-,TRBV7-2,TRBJ2-5,-,CASSRQQQETQYF,TGTGCCAGCAGCCGGCAGCAACAAGAGACCCAGTACTTC
-,TRBV2,TRBJ1-2,-,CASRGDGTDPYTF,TGTGCCAGCAGAGGGGATGGGACCGATCCCTACACCTTC
-,TRBV4-1,TRBJ1-2,-,CASSQAGPRNYGYTF,TGCGCCAGCAGCCAAGCCGGGCCGAGAAACTATGGCTACACCTTC
-,TRBV6-2/TRBV6-3,TRBJ1-2,few,CASHPGNYGYTF,TGTGCCTCCCATCCCGGTAACTATGGCTACACCTTC
TRBD1,TRBV9,TRBJ2-7,few,CASSAGQSYEQYF,TGTGCCAGCAGCGCGGGACAGTCCTACGAGCAGTACTTC
TRBD1,TRBV11-2,TRBJ1-2,many,CASSPQGPSFGQNYGYTF,TGTGCCAGCAGTCCACAGGGGCCGTCTTTTGGTCAGAACTATGGCTACACCTTC
-,TRBV25-1,TRBJ2-6,many,CASSEEGTGANVLTF,TGTGCCAGCAGTGAAGAAGGGACTGGGGCCAACGTCCTGACTTTC
TRBD1,TRBV20-1,TRBJ1-2,few,CSAGQGRSFRNGYTF,TGCAGTGCCGGACAGGGGAGGTCTTTTCGGAATGGCTACACCTTC
-,TRBV5-1,TRBJ1-1,-,CASGQGQTRDTEAFF,TGCGCCAGCGGGCAAGGACAGACTAGGGACACTGAAGCTTTCTTT
-,TRBV30,TRBJ1-1,-,CAWSGQPGTEAFF,TGTGCCTGGAGTGGACAGCCGGGCACTGAAGCTTTCTTT
-,TRBV11-2,TRBJ2-1,few,CASRPPRDALSYNEQFF,TGTGCCAGCAGACCCCCTCGGGACGCACTCTCCTACAATGAGCAGTTCTTC
TRBD1,TRBV10-2,TRBJ1-5,-,CASSESTGTVNQPQHF,TGCGCCAGCAGTGAGTCGACTGGGACAGTCAATCAGCCCCAGCATTTT
TRBD2,TRBV20-1,TRBJ2-5,few,CSASIGGAPETQYF,TGCAGTGCTAGTATCGGGGGGGCTCCAGAGACCCAGTACTTC
TRBD1,TRBV19,TRBJ2-7,few,CASSMKGAAYEQYF,TGTGCCAGTAGTATGAAGGGGGCTGCCTACGAGCAGTACTTC
TRBD2,TRBV20-1,TRBJ2-3,-,CSARAPVLAGGTDTQYF,TGCAGTGCTAGAGCCCCTGTCCTAGCGGGGGGCACAGATACGCAGTATTTT
TRBD2,TRBV20-1,TRBJ2-5,-,CSAVDISGGEETQYF,TGCAGTGCCGTAGATATAAGCGGGGGGGAGGAGACCCAGTACTTC
-,TRBV7-2,TRBJ1-3,many,CASSLVTGGNTIYF,TGTGCCAGCAGCTTAGTCACAGGTGGAAACACCATATATTTT
TRBD2,TRBV4-3,TRBJ2-1,few,CASSQGTSHRNEQFF,TGCGCCAGCAGCCAAGGGACTAGCCATCGGAATGAGCAGTTCTTC
TRBD1,TRBV20-1,TRBJ1-1,-,CSANDRVNTEAFF,TGCAGTGCTAACGACAGGGTTAACACTGAAGCTTTCTTT
-,TRBV20-1,TRBJ2-1,-,CSATGGARYNEQFF,TGCAGTGCTACCGGAGGGGCTAGATACAATGAGCAGTTCTTC
TRBD1,TRBV7-9,TRBJ1-1,many,CASRDRVNTEAFF,TGTGCCAGCAGGGACAGGGTGAACACTGAAGCTTTCTTT
-,TRBV7-9,TRBJ1-1,-,CASSLAGRNTEAFF,TGTGCCAGCAGCTTAGCTGGCAGGAACACTGAAGCTTTCTTT
TRBD1,TRBV20-1,TRBJ2-7,many,CSARDLSQGDYEQYF,TGCAGTGCTAGAGACCTATCACAGGGGGACTACGAGCAGTACTTC